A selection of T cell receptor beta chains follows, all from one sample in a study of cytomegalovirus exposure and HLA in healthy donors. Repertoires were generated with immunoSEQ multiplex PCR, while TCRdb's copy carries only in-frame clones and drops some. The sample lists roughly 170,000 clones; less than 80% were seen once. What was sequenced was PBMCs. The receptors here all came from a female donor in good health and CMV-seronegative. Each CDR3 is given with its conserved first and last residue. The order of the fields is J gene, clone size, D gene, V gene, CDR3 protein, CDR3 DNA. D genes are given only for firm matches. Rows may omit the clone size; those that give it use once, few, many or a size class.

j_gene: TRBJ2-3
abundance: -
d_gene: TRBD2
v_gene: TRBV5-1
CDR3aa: CASSSLPGEGADTQYF
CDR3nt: TGCGCCAGCAGCTCCCTTCCCGGGGAGGGTGCAGATACGCAGTATTTT

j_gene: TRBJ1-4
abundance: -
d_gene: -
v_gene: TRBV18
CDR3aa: CASSPPTGEKLFF
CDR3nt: TGTGCCAGCTCACCACCGACGGGGGAAAAACTGTTTTTT

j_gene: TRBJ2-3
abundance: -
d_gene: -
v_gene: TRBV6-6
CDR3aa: CASSYRGDTQYF
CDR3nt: TGTGCCAGCAGTTACAGGGGGGATACGCAGTATTTT

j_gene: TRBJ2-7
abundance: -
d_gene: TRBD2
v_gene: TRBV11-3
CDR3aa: CASSPTSATYEQYF
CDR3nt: TGTGCCAGCAGCCCAACTAGCGCTACATACGAGCAGTACTTC

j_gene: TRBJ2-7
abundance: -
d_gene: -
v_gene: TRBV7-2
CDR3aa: CASSLELSRGEQYF
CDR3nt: TGTGCCAGCAGCTTAGAGCTCAGTCGGGGCGAGCAGTACTTC

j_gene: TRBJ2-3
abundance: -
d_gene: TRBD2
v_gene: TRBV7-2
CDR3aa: CASSLRRGGGTDTQYF
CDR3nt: TGTGCCAGCAGCTTACGGCGGGGGGGAGGTACAGATACGCAGTATTTT

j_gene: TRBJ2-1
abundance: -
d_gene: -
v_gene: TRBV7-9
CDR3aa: CASSFSAPAGSSIGQFF
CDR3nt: TGTGCCAGCAGCTTCTCGGCTCCGGCGGGGTCCTCAATTGGGCAGTTCTTC

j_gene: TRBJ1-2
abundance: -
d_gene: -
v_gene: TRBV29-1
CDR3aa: CSAGPEGKGYTF
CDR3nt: TGCAGCGCGGGACCGGAGGGGAAGGGCTACACCTTC

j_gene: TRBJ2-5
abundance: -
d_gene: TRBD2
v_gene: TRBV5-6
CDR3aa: CASSPGLAGGRETQYF
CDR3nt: TGTGCCAGCAGCCCCGGACTAGCGGGGGGGCGTGAGACCCAGTACTTC

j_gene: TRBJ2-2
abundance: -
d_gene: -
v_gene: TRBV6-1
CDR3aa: CASSETSRIGGGGELFF
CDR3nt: TGTGCCAGCAGTGAAACCTCCCGCATCGGGGGAGGAGGGGAGCTGTTTTTT

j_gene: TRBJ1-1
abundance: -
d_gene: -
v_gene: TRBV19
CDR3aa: CASRGGLVTEAFF
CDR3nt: TGTGCCAGTAGGGGAGGGTTGGTCACTGAAGCTTTCTTT

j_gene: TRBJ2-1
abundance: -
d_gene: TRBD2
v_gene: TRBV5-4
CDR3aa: CASSLDRGGTYNEQFF
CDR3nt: TGTGCCAGCAGCTTGGATCGGGGGGGCACCTACAATGAGCAGTTCTTC

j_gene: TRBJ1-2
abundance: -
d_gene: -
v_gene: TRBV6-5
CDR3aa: CASGLLNYGYTF
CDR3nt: TGTGCCAGCGGGCTACTTAACTATGGCTACACCTTC

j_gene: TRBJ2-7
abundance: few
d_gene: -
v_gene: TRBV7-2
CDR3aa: CASSAEAGRSQEQYF
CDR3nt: TGTGCCAGCAGCGCAGAGGCGGGACGATCACAAGAGCAGTACTTC

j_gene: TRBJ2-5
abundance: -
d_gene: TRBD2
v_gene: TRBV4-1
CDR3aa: CASSSDEREGRETQYF
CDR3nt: TGCGCCAGCAGCTCGGACGAGCGGGAGGGCCGAGAGACCCAGTACTTC

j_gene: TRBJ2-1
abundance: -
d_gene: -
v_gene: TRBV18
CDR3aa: CASSPDRYNEQFF
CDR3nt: TGTGCCAGCTCACCTGACAGGTACAATGAGCAGTTCTTC

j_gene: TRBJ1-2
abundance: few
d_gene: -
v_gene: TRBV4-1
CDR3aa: CASSELRLINNYGYTF
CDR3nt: TGCGCCAGCAGCGAATTGAGACTGATAAACAACTATGGCTACACCTTC

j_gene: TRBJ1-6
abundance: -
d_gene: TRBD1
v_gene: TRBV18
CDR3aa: CASSPPRTGQTNSPLHF
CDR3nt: TGTGCCAGCTCACCACCAAGAACGGGACAGACCAATTCACCCCTCCACTTT

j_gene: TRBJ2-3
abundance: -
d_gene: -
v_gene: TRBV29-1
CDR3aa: CSVAGKNTDTQYF
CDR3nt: TGCAGCGTTGCCGGGAAGAACACAGATACGCAGTATTTT

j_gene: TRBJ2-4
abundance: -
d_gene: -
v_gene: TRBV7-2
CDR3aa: CASSPEGAPQYF
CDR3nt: TGTGCCAGCAGCCCGGAGGGGGCGCCACAGTACTTC

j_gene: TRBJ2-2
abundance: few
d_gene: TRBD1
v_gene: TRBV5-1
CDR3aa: CASSSGTVPTGELFF
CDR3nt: TGCGCCAGCAGCTCCGGGACAGTACCTACCGGGGAGCTGTTTTTT

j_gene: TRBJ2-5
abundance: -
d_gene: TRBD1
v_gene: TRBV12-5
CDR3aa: CASGTGQGAEYF
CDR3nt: TGTGCTAGTGGTACGGGTCAGGGGGCTGAGTACTTC

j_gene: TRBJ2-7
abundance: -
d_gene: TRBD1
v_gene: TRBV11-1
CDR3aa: CASSGKGQGRAAEQYF
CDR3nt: TGTGCCAGCAGCGGAAAGGGACAGGGAAGGGCGGCCGAGCAGTACTTC

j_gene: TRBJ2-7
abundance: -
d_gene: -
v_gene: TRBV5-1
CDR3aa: CASSPGHIYEQYF
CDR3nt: TGCGCCAGCAGCCCCGGACATATCTACGAGCAGTACTTT

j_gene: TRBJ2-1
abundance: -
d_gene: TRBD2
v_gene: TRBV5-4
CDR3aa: CASSPGTTRNEQFF
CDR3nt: TGTGCCAGCAGCCCCGGGACTACCCGGAATGAGCAGTTCTTC

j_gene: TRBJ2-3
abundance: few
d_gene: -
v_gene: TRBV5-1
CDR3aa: CASSLGQGRGDTQYF
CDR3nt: TGCGCCAGCAGCTTGGGACAGGGGAGGGGAGATACGCAGTATTTT

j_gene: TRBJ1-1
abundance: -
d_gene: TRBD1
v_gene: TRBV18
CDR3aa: CASSGQANTEAFF
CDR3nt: TGTGCCAGCTCAGGACAGGCGAACACTGAAGCTTTCTTT

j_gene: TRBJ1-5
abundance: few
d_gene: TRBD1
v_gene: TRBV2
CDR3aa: CASTLMTGNNQPQHF
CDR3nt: TGTGCCAGCACCTTGATGACAGGGAATAATCAGCCCCAGCATTTT

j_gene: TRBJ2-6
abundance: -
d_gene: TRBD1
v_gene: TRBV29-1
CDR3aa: CSVGGDRESSGANGLTF
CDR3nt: TGCAGCGTTGGGGGGGACAGGGAGTCCTCTGGGGCCAACGGCCTGACTTTC

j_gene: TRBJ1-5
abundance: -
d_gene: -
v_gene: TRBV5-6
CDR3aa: CASSLGPSSNQPQHF
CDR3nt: TGTGCCAGCAGCTTGGGGCCCTCATCTAATCAGCCCCAGCATTTT

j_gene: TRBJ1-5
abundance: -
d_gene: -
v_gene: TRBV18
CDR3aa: CASSRGEGQPQHF
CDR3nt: TGTGCCAGCTCACGGGGGGAGGGTCAGCCCCAGCATTTT

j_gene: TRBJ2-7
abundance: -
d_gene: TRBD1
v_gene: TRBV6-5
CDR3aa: CASSRDRGWEQYF
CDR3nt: TGTGCCAGCAGTCGGGACAGGGGCTGGGAGCAGTACTTC